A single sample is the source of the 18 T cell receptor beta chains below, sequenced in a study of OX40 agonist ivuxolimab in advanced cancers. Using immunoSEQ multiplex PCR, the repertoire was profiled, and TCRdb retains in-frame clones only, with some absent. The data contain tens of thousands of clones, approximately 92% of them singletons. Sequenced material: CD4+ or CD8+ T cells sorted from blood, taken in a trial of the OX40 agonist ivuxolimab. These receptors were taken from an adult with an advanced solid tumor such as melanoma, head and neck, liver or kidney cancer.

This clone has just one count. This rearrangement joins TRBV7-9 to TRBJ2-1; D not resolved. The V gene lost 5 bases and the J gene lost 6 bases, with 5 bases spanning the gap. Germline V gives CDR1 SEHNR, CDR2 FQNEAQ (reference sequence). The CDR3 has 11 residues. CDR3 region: CASSLPNEQFF. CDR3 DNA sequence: TGTGCCAGCAGCCTTCCCAATGAGCAGTTCTTC.

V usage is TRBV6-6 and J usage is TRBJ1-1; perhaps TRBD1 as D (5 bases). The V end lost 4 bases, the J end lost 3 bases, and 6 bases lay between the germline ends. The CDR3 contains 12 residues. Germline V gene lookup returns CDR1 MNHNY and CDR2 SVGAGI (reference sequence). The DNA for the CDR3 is TGTGCCAGCAGTTCAGGGTACACTGAAGCTTTCTTT. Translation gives CASSSGYTEAFF.

DNA for the CDR3: TGTGCCAGCAGTCCTACAGGTATGAACACTGAAGCTTTCTTT. Its translation is CASSPTGMNTEAFF. The chain is built from TRBV6-5 and TRBJ1-1, with D perhaps matching TRBD1 (5 bases). Trimming cost V 5 bases and J 0 bases, with 10 bases left between them. The CDR3 is 14 residues long. The V gene's germline CDR1 is MNHEY and CDR2 SVGAGI.

The CDR3 coding sequence is TGTGCCAGCAGCCTTCGAACCTTAGCGGGAGGAACCGCAGATACGCAGTATTTT. Its translation is CASSLRTLAGGTADTQYF. The rearrangement uses TRBV7-3 and TRBJ2-3; 10 nucleotides agree with TRBD2. This CDR3 has 18 amino acids. The junction had 15 bases not matched to a gene; V was cut back by 5 bases and J by 4 bases. Germline values: CDR1 SGHTA, CDR2 FQGTGA. Using reference TRBV7-3 and TRBJ2-3 for the parts outside the CDR3, the full variable domain is GAGVSQTPSNKVTEKGKYVELRCDPISGHTALYWYRQSLGQGPEFLIYFQGTGAADDSGLPNDRFFAVRPEGSVSTLKIQRTERGDSAVYLCASSLRTLAGGTADTQYFGPGTRLTVL.

The CDR3 DNA sequence: TGTGCCAGCAGTTATACAGGAGTGAACACTGAAGCTTTCTTT. Translated, it gives CASSYTGVNTEAFF. The chain carries TRBV7-2 and TRBJ1-1; tentative D call: TRBD1 (5 bases). From germline, CDR1 is SGHTA and CDR2 FQGNSA. V was clipped by 6 bases and J by 0 bases, with 11 bases between them. This CDR3 spans 14 amino acids.

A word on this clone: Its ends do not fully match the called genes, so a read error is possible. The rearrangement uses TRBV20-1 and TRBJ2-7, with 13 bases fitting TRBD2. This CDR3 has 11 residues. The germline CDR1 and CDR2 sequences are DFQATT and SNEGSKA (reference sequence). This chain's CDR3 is CSASTSGGVLF. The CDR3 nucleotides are TGCAGTGCTAGCACTAGCGGGGGGGTCCTCTTC.

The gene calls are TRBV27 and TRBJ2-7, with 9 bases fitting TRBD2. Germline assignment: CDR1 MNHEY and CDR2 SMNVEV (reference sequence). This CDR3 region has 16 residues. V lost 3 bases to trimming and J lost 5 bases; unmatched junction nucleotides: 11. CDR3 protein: CASSLGGRAGRDEQYF. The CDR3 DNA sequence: TGTGCCAGCAGTTTGGGCGGGAGGGCGGGAAGGGACGAGCAGTACTTC.

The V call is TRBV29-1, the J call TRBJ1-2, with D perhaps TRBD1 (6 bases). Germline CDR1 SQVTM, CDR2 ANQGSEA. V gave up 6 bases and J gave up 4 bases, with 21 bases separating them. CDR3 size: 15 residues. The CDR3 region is CSVAPENRAAYGYTF. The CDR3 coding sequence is TGCAGCGTCGCACCAGAAAACAGGGCGGCCTATGGCTACACCTTC.

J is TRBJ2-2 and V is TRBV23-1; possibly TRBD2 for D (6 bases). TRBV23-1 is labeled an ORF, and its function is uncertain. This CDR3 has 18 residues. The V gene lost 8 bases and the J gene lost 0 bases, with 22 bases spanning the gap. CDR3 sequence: CASPWAKPGTSNTGELFF. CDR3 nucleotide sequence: TGCGCCAGCCCTTGGGCCAAGCCCGGGACTTCGAACACCGGGGAGCTGTTTTTT.

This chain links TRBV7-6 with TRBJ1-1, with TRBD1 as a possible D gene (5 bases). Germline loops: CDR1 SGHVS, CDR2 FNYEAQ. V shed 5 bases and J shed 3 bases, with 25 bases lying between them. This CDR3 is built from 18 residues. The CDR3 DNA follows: TGTGCCAGCAGCCCCTCTCCCGTTACGGGGCTCGGAGACACTGAAGCTTTCTTT. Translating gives CASSPSPVTGLGDTEAFF. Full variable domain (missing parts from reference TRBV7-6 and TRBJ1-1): GAGVSQSPRYKVTKRGQDVALRCDPISGHVSLYWYRQALGQGPEFLTYFNYEAQQDKSGLPNDRFSAERPEGSISTLTIQRTEQRDSAMYRCASSPSPVTGLGDTEAFFGQGTRLTVV.

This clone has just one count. CDR3 DNA sequence: TGTGCCAGCAGCCTCGGGACTAGCGAGACCTACGAGCAGTACTTC. It codes for CASSLGTSETYEQYF. The chain employs TRBV5-4 and TRBJ2-7; TRBD2 matches at 10 bases. Germline-derived CDR1 and CDR2 are SGHNT and YYREEE (reference sequence). The CDR3 has 15 amino acids. With 4 bases clipped from V and 2 bases from J, the junction kept 6 bases outside the gene matches.

The DNA of the CDR3 is TGCGCCAGCAGCTGGGAGGGGTTGCACGAAGATACGCAGTATTTT. It specifies CASSWEGLHEDTQYF. The chain combines TRBV5-1 with TRBJ2-3, with 7 bases identical to TRBD2. The CDR3 runs 15 residues. With 3 bases clipped from V and 5 bases from J, the junction kept 9 bases outside the gene matches. The germline V gene has CDR1 SGHRS and CDR2 YFSETQ.

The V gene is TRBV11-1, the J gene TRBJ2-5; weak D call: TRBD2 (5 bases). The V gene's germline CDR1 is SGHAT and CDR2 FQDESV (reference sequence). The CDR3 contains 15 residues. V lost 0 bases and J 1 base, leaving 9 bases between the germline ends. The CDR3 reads CASSLAPGSQETQYF. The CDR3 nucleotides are TGTGCCAGCAGCTTAGCGCCGGGATCCCAAGAGACCCAGTACTTC.

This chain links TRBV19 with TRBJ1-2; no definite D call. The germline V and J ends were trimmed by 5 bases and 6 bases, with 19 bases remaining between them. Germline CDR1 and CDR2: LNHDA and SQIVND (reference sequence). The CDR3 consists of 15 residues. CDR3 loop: CASSPHPLGPDGYTF. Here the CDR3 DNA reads TGTGCCAGTAGTCCCCACCCCCTAGGGCCAGATGGCTACACCTTC.

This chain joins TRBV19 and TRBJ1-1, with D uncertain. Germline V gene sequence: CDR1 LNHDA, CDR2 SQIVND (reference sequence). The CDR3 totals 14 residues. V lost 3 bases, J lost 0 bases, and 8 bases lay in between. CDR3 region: CASSIGVLNTEAFF. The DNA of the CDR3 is TGTGCCAGTAGTATCGGGGTATTGAACACTGAAGCTTTCTTT.

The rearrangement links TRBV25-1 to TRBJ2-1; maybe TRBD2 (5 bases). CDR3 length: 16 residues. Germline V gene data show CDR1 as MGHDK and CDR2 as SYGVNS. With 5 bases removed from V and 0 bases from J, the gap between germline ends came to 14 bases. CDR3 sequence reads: CASSPLGMSSYNEQFF. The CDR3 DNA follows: TGTGCCAGCAGTCCACTAGGGATGAGCTCCTACAATGAGCAGTTCTTC.

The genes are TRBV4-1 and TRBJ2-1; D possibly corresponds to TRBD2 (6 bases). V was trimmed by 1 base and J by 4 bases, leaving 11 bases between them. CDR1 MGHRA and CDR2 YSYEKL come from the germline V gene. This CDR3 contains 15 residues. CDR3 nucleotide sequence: TGCGCCAGCAGCCAAGCCGGGACTCTTTACAATGAGCAGTTCTTC. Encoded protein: CASSQAGTLYNEQFF.

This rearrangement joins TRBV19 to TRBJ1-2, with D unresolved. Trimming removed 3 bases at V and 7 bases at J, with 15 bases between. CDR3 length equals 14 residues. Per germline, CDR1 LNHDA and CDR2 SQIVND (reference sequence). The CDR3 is CASSIRLLGIGYTF. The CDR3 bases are TGTGCCAGTAGTATTCGCCTGTTGGGAATTGGCTACACCTTC.